What follows are 9 T cell receptor beta chains derived from one specimen sequenced in a study of OX40 agonist ivuxolimab in advanced cancers. Sequencing was performed with immunoSEQ multiplex PCR; in TCRdb, only in-frame clones are kept and a portion is missing. The table has tens of thousands of clones, about 82% seen once. Sequences were derived from CD4+ or CD8+ T cells sorted from blood, sampled in a trial of the OX40 agonist ivuxolimab. Receptors originate from an adult with an advanced solid tumor such as melanoma, head and neck, liver or kidney cancer.

This chain connects TRBV4-3 to TRBJ2-6, with D tentatively TRBD1 (5 bases). V lost 4 bases, J lost 1 base, and 14 bases lay in between. This CDR3 has 17 amino acids. CDR1 is LGHNA, CDR2 YSLEER, per germline. CDR3 DNA sequence: TGCGCCAGCAGCCCGGGCTCAGGGTTTTCTGGGGCCAACGTCCTGACTTTC. Translation gives CASSPGSGFSGANVLTF.

The J gene is TRBJ2-5, the V gene TRBV7-9; 12 bases are shared with TRBD1. Trimming at V came to 5 bases and at J to 5 bases, leaving 6 bases not matched to a gene. Per the germline V gene, CDR1 is SEHNR and CDR2 is FQNEAQ (reference sequence). CDR3 length equals 15 residues. The CDR3: CASSRGTGGAETQYF. The CDR3, as DNA: TGTGCCAGCAGCCGTGGGACAGGGGGCGCCGAGACCCAGTACTTC.

CDR3 sequence: CASSMSLRDRTYNEQFF. CDR3 nucleotide sequence: TGTGCCAGCAGCATGAGCCTCCGGGACAGGACGTACAATGAGCAGTTCTTC. The chain couples TRBV11-2 to TRBJ2-1; 8 positions match TRBD1. J was trimmed by 4 bases and V by 5 bases; bases with no gene match: 13. The CDR3 length is 17 residues. Germline CDR1 and CDR2: SGHAT and FQNNGV.

CDR3 bases: TGTGCCAGCAGTCATCCAGGGACTAGCGGCTACGAGCAGTACTTC. Translated, it gives CASSHPGTSGYEQYF. The V gene is TRBV7-9, the J gene TRBJ2-7; 11 nucleotides agree with TRBD2. The V gene's germline CDR1 is SEHNR and CDR2 FQNEAQ (reference sequence). This CDR3 comprises 15 residues. Trimming at V came to 6 bases and at J to 3 bases, leaving 7 bases not matched to a gene.

This clone was counted only a few times. The chain couples TRBV5-6 to TRBJ2-3, with D possibly matching TRBD2 (5 bases). V was trimmed by 0 bases and J by 0 bases, leaving 14 bases between them. The germline gives CDR1 SGHDT, CDR2 YYEEEE. CDR3 length: 17 residues. The CDR3 region has the DNA TGTGCCAGCAGCTTGGGGGGAGACTTTACTAGCACAGATACGCAGTATTTT. Amino acids: CASSLGGDFTSTDTQYF. Combining the CDR3 with reference TRBV5-6 and TRBJ2-3 gives the whole variable domain DAGVTQSPTHLIKTRGQQVTLRCSPKSGHDTVSWYQQALGQGPQFIFQYYEEEERQRGNFPDRFSGHQFPNYSSELNVNALLLGDSALYLCASSLGGDFTSTDTQYFGPGTRLTVL.

This clone was seen a single time. The sample has other DNA sequences that encode this CDR3 too. In DNA form, the CDR3 reads TGTGCCAGCAAATCACTAGAGGGGCCGACAGATACGCAGTATTTT. This gives the protein CASKSLEGPTDTQYF. The genes are TRBV6-1 and TRBJ2-3, with D possibly being TRBD1 or TRBD2 (5 bases each). Germline CDR1 MNHNS, CDR2 SASEGT. The CDR3 contains 15 residues. Between the trimmed V and J ends, which lost 7 bases and 3 bases, there was a span of 17 bases.

The rearrangement uses TRBV28 and TRBJ2-1; 12 bases line up with TRBD2. The CDR3 runs to 17 residues. V dropped 6 bases and J dropped 5; count of bases not matched to a gene: 11. Germline CDR1 and CDR2: MDHEN and SYDVKM. This CDR3 is CASSPLGASGRDNEQFF. CDR3 nucleotide sequence: TGTGCCAGCAGCCCCCTCGGGGCTAGCGGGAGGGACAATGAGCAGTTCTTC.

With regard to this clone: This may arise from a read error, as a much more abundant clone is one base away. The sample contains more than one DNA sequence encoding this CDR3. This chain uses TRBV28 with TRBJ2-1; tentatively, D is TRBD1 or TRBD2 (5 bases each). The ends were cut back, 3 bases at V and 7 bases at J, with 7 bases in the middle. CDR3 length: 12 amino acids. Germline assignment: CDR1 MDHEN and CDR2 SYDVKM. This chain's CDR3 is CASSFWGNEQFF. In DNA, the CDR3 is TGTGCCAGCAGTTTCTGGGGGAATGAGCAGTTCTTC.

The rearrangement uses TRBV28 and TRBJ1-5; 8 positions match TRBD1. Looked up from germline, CDR1 is MDHEN and CDR2 is SYDVKM. The CDR3 length is 15 residues. The V and J ends lost 6 bases and 1 base, in that order; junction bases with no gene match: 5. Here the CDR3 reads CASSWTGRSNQPQHF. In DNA form, the CDR3 reads TGTGCCAGCAGCTGGACAGGGAGGAGCAATCAGCCCCAGCATTTT.